This TCR beta chain was sequenced for a study of T cells after yellow fever vaccination. TCRdb itself ran the 5' RACE reads through MiXCR, one entry per CDR3 protein. There are 500,000 to 650,000 distinct CDR3 sequences in the sample; roughly 12% occur only once, and about 16% lies in the top ten. J lost 3 bases, V lost 0 bases, and 3 bases had no gene match. CDR1 is SGDLS and CDR2 is YYNGEE in the germline V gene. The CDR3 sequence is 15 residues long. This clonotype was sampled from a young man who received the YFV17D yellow fever vaccine. The material sequenced was PBMCs, taken on the day of the yellow fever booster vaccination. This chain joins TRBV9 and TRBJ2-7; 10 bases match TRBD2. In nucleotides, the CDR3 is TGTGCCAGCAGCGTAGTCGGGACTAGCGACTACGAGCAGTACTTC. The encoded protein is CASSVVGTSDYEQYF. Based on the CDR3 plus reference TRBV9 and TRBJ2-7, the full variable domain is DSGVTQTPKHLITATGQRVTLRCSPRSGDLSVYWYQQSLDQGLQFLIQYYNGEERAKGNILERFSAQQFPDLHSELNLSSLELGDSALYFCASSVVGTSDYEQYFGPGTRLTVT.